Detailed here is one T cell receptor (beta chain). As yet, its antigen is unknown. A single base separates this from a much larger clone, so it may be a read error. This entry belongs to a study of T cells in Graves' hyperthyroidism and ophthalmopathy. Overall study findings and caveats: A model of 13 V-J features distinguished ophthalmopathy from stable hyperthyroidism. Among clonotypes expanded in thyroid above 0.001, most were also found in blood.

The CDR3 contains 11 residues. Germline V gene lookup returns CDR1 MDHEN and CDR2 SYDVKM. Trimming left V 4 bases short and J 6 bases short, with 6 bases between. Authors of the study amplified TCR beta CDR3 regions from RNA transcripts. When the TCR CDR3 underwent first-round RT-PCR, the HTBI primer set was used. In TCRdb, the multiplex PCR reads were re-called with MiXCR into one record per CDR3 protein. The sample has about 580,000 distinct CDR3 sequences; roughly 46% are singletons. Patients aged 18 to 65 had newly diagnosed hyperthyroidism lasting under 2 months. Diagnostic decisions used clinical symptoms, serum thyroxine and TRAb, thyroid ultrasound and orbital computed tomography.

The chain is built from TRBV28 and TRBJ1-2; D remains unclear. The TCR was taken from a woman in her late teens or twenties with Graves' hyperthyroidism. Source material: peripheral blood or thyroid tissue (not recorded which). The CDR3 DNA sequence: TGTGCCAGCAGTTCCCAGGATGGCTACACCTTC. It translates to CASSSQDGYTF.